Listed below are T cell receptor beta chains from one sample, sequenced in a study of T cells in Graves' hyperthyroidism and ophthalmopathy. TCRdb reprocessed the multiplex PCR reads with MiXCR, giving one entry per CDR3 protein. The sample yields more than 95,000 distinct CDR3 sequences, 47% seen once. The sequenced sample was blood. These receptors all come from a man in his forties with Graves' hyperthyroidism. Each CDR3 is given with its conserved first and last residue. A D gene is named only where the DNA matches it firmly. A clone size is listed for some rows: how often the clone was seen (once, few, many), or a class if it is expanded.

j_call: TRBJ1-3; d_call: TRBD1; clone_size: many; v_call: TRBV10-3; cdr3_nt: TGTGCCATCAGTACAGGGGCTGGAAACACCATATATTTT; cdr3_aa: CAISTGAGNTIYF
j_call: TRBJ1-5; d_call: TRBD1; clone_size: -; v_call: TRBV12-3/TRBV12-4; cdr3_nt: TGTGCCAGCAGAAATCGAGGGGGCTCTCAGCCCCAGCATTTT; cdr3_aa: CASRNRGGSQPQHF
j_call: TRBJ2-6; d_call: TRBD1; clone_size: many; v_call: TRBV5-1; cdr3_nt: TGCGCCAGCAGCTTGGAGGGGTTAAGGGGGCATCTCTGGTCTGGGGCCAACGTCCTGACTTTC; cdr3_aa: CASSLEGLRGHLWSGANVLTF
j_call: TRBJ2-3; d_call: -; clone_size: many; v_call: TRBV7-9; cdr3_nt: TGTGCCAGCAGGCGGACTCGGACAGATACGCAGTATTTT; cdr3_aa: CASRRTRTDTQYF
j_call: TRBJ2-3; d_call: -; clone_size: few; v_call: TRBV7-3; cdr3_nt: TGTGCCAGCAGCTTAGATACTGAGCAGTATTTT; cdr3_aa: CASSLDTEQYF
j_call: TRBJ2-7; d_call: -; clone_size: -; v_call: TRBV20-1; cdr3_nt: TGCAGTGCTAGAGGGGGGGTGTGGAACTCCTACGAGCAGTACTTC; cdr3_aa: CSARGGVWNSYEQYF
j_call: TRBJ2-7; d_call: -; clone_size: many; v_call: TRBV25-1; cdr3_nt: TGTGCCAGCAATCAGGGACCCGAGCAGTACTTC; cdr3_aa: CASNQGPEQYF
j_call: TRBJ2-7; d_call: -; clone_size: many; v_call: TRBV28; cdr3_nt: TGTGCCAGCCGGGACTTCTCGATAGGGGAGCAGTACTTC; cdr3_aa: CASRDFSIGEQYF
j_call: TRBJ1-2; d_call: TRBD1; clone_size: few; v_call: TRBV6-2/TRBV6-3; cdr3_nt: TGTGCCAGCAGTCCAGACAGGGAGCTCTTCTATGGCTACACCTTC; cdr3_aa: CASSPDRELFYGYTF
j_call: TRBJ1-6; d_call: -; clone_size: once; v_call: TRBV2; cdr3_nt: TGTGCCAGCACCCACACTGCGCTGAATTCACCCCTCCACTTT; cdr3_aa: CASTHTALNSPLHF
j_call: TRBJ1-2; d_call: -; clone_size: -; v_call: TRBV2; cdr3_nt: TGTGCCAGCTCCCGGGAGGGCGGCTACACCTTC; cdr3_aa: CASSREGGYTF
j_call: TRBJ1-2; d_call: TRBD1; clone_size: -; v_call: TRBV11-2; cdr3_nt: TGTGCCAGCAGCTTATCAGGGGGACGATATGGCTACACCTTC; cdr3_aa: CASSLSGGRYGYTF
j_call: TRBJ1-1; d_call: TRBD1; clone_size: few; v_call: TRBV3-1; cdr3_nt: TGTGCCAGTGGCCAAGTCCCGGGACAGTTAGACGCTTTCTTT; cdr3_aa: CASGQVPGQLDAFF
j_call: TRBJ2-1; d_call: TRBD2; clone_size: -; v_call: TRBV20-1; cdr3_nt: TGCAGTGCTAGGGCGCGACTAGCGGGATCCAATGAGCAGCTCTTC; cdr3_aa: CSARARLAGSNEQLF
j_call: TRBJ1-5; d_call: TRBD1; clone_size: -; v_call: TRBV30; cdr3_nt: TGTGCCTGGAGTCGGGACAGACTGGCCGGCTGGCCCCAGCATTTT; cdr3_aa: CAWSRDRLAGWPQHF
j_call: TRBJ1-4; d_call: TRBD1; clone_size: -; v_call: TRBV7-9; cdr3_nt: TGTGCCAGCAGCTTCAGGGACAGGGGGCGAGAAAAACTGTTTTTT; cdr3_aa: CASSFRDRGREKLFF
j_call: TRBJ2-7; d_call: -; clone_size: -; v_call: TRBV29-1; cdr3_nt: TGCAGCCTAGACTTTTACGGGTCCTACGAGCAGTACTTC; cdr3_aa: CSLDFYGSYEQYF
j_call: TRBJ2-7; d_call: -; clone_size: few; v_call: TRBV7-2; cdr3_nt: TGTGCCAGCAGCCCCTCCAGAGGAGGAACTTACGAGCAGTACTTC; cdr3_aa: CASSPSRGGTYEQYF
j_call: TRBJ1-1; d_call: -; clone_size: -; v_call: TRBV20-1; cdr3_nt: TGCAGTGCCTCCGGGACCACTGAAGCTTTCTTT; cdr3_aa: CSASGTTEAFF
j_call: TRBJ1-2; d_call: -; clone_size: once; v_call: TRBV12-3/TRBV12-4; cdr3_nt: TGTGCCAGCAGTTTAAGTCAGAATGGCTACACCTTC; cdr3_aa: CASSLSQNGYTF
j_call: TRBJ2-3; d_call: -; clone_size: few; v_call: TRBV7-9; cdr3_nt: TGTGCCAGCAGCCTACCGAAACGCACAGATACGCAGTATTTT; cdr3_aa: CASSLPKRTDTQYF
j_call: TRBJ1-2; d_call: -; clone_size: -; v_call: TRBV9; cdr3_nt: TGTGCCAGCAGCGCAGGGTATGGCTACACCTTC; cdr3_aa: CASSAGYGYTF
j_call: TRBJ1-3; d_call: -; clone_size: many; v_call: TRBV5-1; cdr3_nt: TGCGCCAGCAGCTTGACAGCCTCTGGAAACACCATATATTTT; cdr3_aa: CASSLTASGNTIYF
j_call: TRBJ1-1; d_call: -; clone_size: -; v_call: TRBV2; cdr3_nt: TGTGCCTGCAGTGAGGGGCGGAACACTGAAGCTTTCTTT; cdr3_aa: CACSEGRNTEAFF
j_call: TRBJ2-3; d_call: TRBD2; clone_size: many; v_call: TRBV20-1; cdr3_nt: TGCAGTGCTACGTCCCGGACTAGCGGCGGGAGGGCCATCGATACGCAGTATTTT; cdr3_aa: CSATSRTSGGRAIDTQYF
j_call: TRBJ2-1; d_call: -; clone_size: many; v_call: TRBV5-1; cdr3_nt: TGCGCCAGCAGCCCTGACCTAAGCTACAATGAGCAGTTCTTC; cdr3_aa: CASSPDLSYNEQFF
j_call: TRBJ2-1; d_call: -; clone_size: many; v_call: TRBV5-5; cdr3_nt: TGTGCCAGCAGCTTTGCCCTTGCTAGCGTAGATGGTGAGCAGTTCTTC; cdr3_aa: CASSFALASVDGEQFF
j_call: TRBJ2-2; d_call: -; clone_size: many; v_call: TRBV5-8; cdr3_nt: TGTGCCAGCCGCCGGGACAATTTGAACACCGGGGAGCTGTTTTTT; cdr3_aa: CASRRDNLNTGELFF
j_call: TRBJ2-1; d_call: -; clone_size: -; v_call: TRBV7-3; cdr3_nt: TGTGCCAGCAGCTCGGGACTGTATCGTGAGCAGTTCTTC; cdr3_aa: CASSSGLYREQFF
j_call: TRBJ2-1; d_call: -; clone_size: -; v_call: TRBV29-1; cdr3_nt: TGCAGCGTAGCAGGCGGGCGGCATGAGCAGTTCTTC; cdr3_aa: CSVAGGRHEQFF
j_call: TRBJ2-2; d_call: TRBD1; clone_size: many; v_call: TRBV7-8; cdr3_nt: TGTGCTTCGGGACAGAGGAACACCGGGGAGCTGTTTTTT; cdr3_aa: CASGQRNTGELFF
j_call: TRBJ1-4; d_call: -; clone_size: many; v_call: TRBV28; cdr3_nt: TGTGCCGGACCCCGGAGGTTTTTT; cdr3_aa: CAGPRRFF
j_call: TRBJ2-7; d_call: -; clone_size: many; v_call: TRBV20-1; cdr3_nt: TGCAGTGCTAGAGCTGGCTCCTACGAGCAGTACTTC; cdr3_aa: CSARAGSYEQYF
j_call: TRBJ1-1; d_call: -; clone_size: -; v_call: TRBV18; cdr3_nt: TGTGCCAGCTCACCAACGTCACAGAACACTGAAGCTTTCTTT; cdr3_aa: CASSPTSQNTEAFF
j_call: TRBJ2-7; d_call: -; clone_size: many; v_call: TRBV19; cdr3_nt: TGTGCCAGTAGTAACCTAAACACGGTGGGGGAGCAGTACTTC; cdr3_aa: CASSNLNTVGEQYF
j_call: TRBJ2-2; d_call: -; clone_size: -; v_call: TRBV19; cdr3_nt: TGTGCCAGCCGGGCTTCGAACACCGGGGAGCTGTTTTTT; cdr3_aa: CASRASNTGELFF
j_call: TRBJ2-5; d_call: TRBD2; clone_size: many; v_call: TRBV9; cdr3_nt: TGTGCCAGCAGCGACAGACTAGCGGGAGGGGGAGAGACCCAGTACTTC; cdr3_aa: CASSDRLAGGGETQYF
j_call: TRBJ2-1; d_call: TRBD1; clone_size: many; v_call: TRBV4-3; cdr3_nt: TGCGCCAGCAGAAGACAGGGGGCCCCGCTCGATGAGCAGTTCTTC; cdr3_aa: CASRRQGAPLDEQFF
j_call: TRBJ1-6; d_call: TRBD1; clone_size: -; v_call: TRBV9; cdr3_nt: TGTGCCAGCAGAGCTACCGACAGGGGGAATTCACCCCTCCACTTT; cdr3_aa: CASRATDRGNSPLHF
j_call: TRBJ1-6; d_call: TRBD1; clone_size: -; v_call: TRBV2; cdr3_nt: TGTGCCAGCAGTGCACAGGACAGGACCTATAATTCACCCCTCCACTTT; cdr3_aa: CASSAQDRTYNSPLHF
j_call: TRBJ2-5; d_call: TRBD1; clone_size: -; v_call: TRBV11-2; cdr3_nt: TGTGCCAGCAGCTCCCCGGGACAGGGGGCTTTGGAGACCCAGTGCTTC; cdr3_aa: CASSSPGQGALETQCF
j_call: TRBJ2-1; d_call: TRBD2; clone_size: many; v_call: TRBV2; cdr3_nt: TGTGCCAGCATTAGACTAGCGGGTACCTACAATGAGCAGTTCTTC; cdr3_aa: CASIRLAGTYNEQFF
j_call: TRBJ2-7; d_call: -; clone_size: many; v_call: TRBV19; cdr3_nt: TGTGCCAGTAGTATTATAGGGGCCACCCACGAGCAGTACTTC; cdr3_aa: CASSIIGATHEQYF
j_call: TRBJ2-7; d_call: -; clone_size: -; v_call: TRBV18; cdr3_nt: TGTGCCAGCTCACCTGACACTAGTATGTGGGAGCAGTACTTC; cdr3_aa: CASSPDTSMWEQYF
j_call: TRBJ1-6; d_call: TRBD1; clone_size: many; v_call: TRBV7-9; cdr3_nt: TGTGCCAGCAGCCCGACGGGACAGTTTAATTCACCCCTCCACTTT; cdr3_aa: CASSPTGQFNSPLHF
j_call: TRBJ2-3; d_call: TRBD2; clone_size: -; v_call: TRBV4-2; cdr3_nt: TGTGCCAGCAGCGAAGGACTAGCGGGAGGGCCAACGTCGACAGATACGCAGTATTTT; cdr3_aa: CASSEGLAGGPTSTDTQYF
j_call: TRBJ2-5; d_call: TRBD1; clone_size: -; v_call: TRBV20-1; cdr3_nt: TGCAGTGCTAGAGTAACGGGGACAGCAGATACGCAGTATTTC; cdr3_aa: CSARVTGTADTQYF
j_call: TRBJ2-5; d_call: -; clone_size: -; v_call: TRBV20-1; cdr3_nt: TGCAGTGCTAGGCCCGGGACCCAGTACTTC; cdr3_aa: CSARPGTQYF
j_call: TRBJ2-5; d_call: -; clone_size: -; v_call: TRBV12-3/TRBV12-4; cdr3_nt: TGTGCCAGCAGTTTTATTAATAGCGGAAAATTTCCGCAAGAGACCCAGTACTTC; cdr3_aa: CASSFINSGKFPQETQYF
j_call: TRBJ1-3; d_call: -; clone_size: -; v_call: TRBV5-1; cdr3_nt: TGCGCCAGCAGCTTGGCAGCGGGAGGAACCATATATTTT; cdr3_aa: CASSLAAGGTIYF
j_call: TRBJ2-7; d_call: TRBD2; clone_size: -; v_call: TRBV7-7; cdr3_nt: TGTGCTAGCAGCTCGGGACTAGCGGGAACGTACGAGCAGTACTTC; cdr3_aa: CASSSGLAGTYEQYF
j_call: TRBJ2-5; d_call: -; clone_size: many; v_call: TRBV7-9; cdr3_nt: TGTGCCAGCAGCTCTGGACAAAAAGAGACCCAGTACTTC; cdr3_aa: CASSSGQKETQYF
j_call: TRBJ1-2; d_call: -; clone_size: many; v_call: TRBV7-2; cdr3_nt: TGTGCCAGCAGCTTAGTCCTGAGGTATGGCTACACCTTC; cdr3_aa: CASSLVLRYGYTF
j_call: TRBJ1-3; d_call: TRBD1; clone_size: -; v_call: TRBV10-1; cdr3_nt: TGCGCCAGCAGCCTTCAACAGGGGGCAGGGGGAAACACCATATATTTT; cdr3_aa: CASSLQQGAGGNTIYF